This is a list of T cell receptor beta chains from one sample in a study of blood T cell repertoires in COVID-19. This table comes from immunoSEQ multiplex PCR, and its TCRdb copy is limited to in-frame clones, with some not included. The sample yields more than 250,000 clones, around 90% seen once. The sequenced material came from PBMCs or T cells enriched from blood (not recorded which). These receptors all stem from a woman in her 30s who had recovered from COVID-19. CDR3s include the opening cysteine and the closing phenylalanine or tryptophan. D genes are given only for firm matches. The size field is filled for only some rows; it gives once, few, many or a size class.

J gene: TRBJ1-4
clone size: NA
V gene: TRBV6-5
D gene: NA
CDR3 protein: CASCRQFNEKLFF
CDR3 DNA: TGTGCCAGCTGCCGACAGTTTAATGAAAAACTGTTTTTT

J gene: TRBJ1-1
clone size: NA
V gene: TRBV5-1
D gene: NA
CDR3 protein: CASSKAGGYTEAFF
CDR3 DNA: TGCGCCAGCAGTAAAGCGGGGGGCTACACTGAAGCTTTCTTT

J gene: TRBJ2-1
clone size: NA
V gene: TRBV9
D gene: TRBD1
CDR3 protein: CASSAHGQGPYNEQFF
CDR3 DNA: TGTGCCAGCAGCGCACATGGACAGGGGCCCTACAATGAGCAGTTCTTC

J gene: TRBJ1-3
clone size: NA
V gene: TRBV14
D gene: NA
CDR3 protein: CASSPIGQRSGNTIYF
CDR3 DNA: TGTGCCAGCAGCCCTATCGGACAGCGCTCTGGAAACACCATATATTTT

J gene: TRBJ1-2
clone size: NA
V gene: TRBV5-5
D gene: NA
CDR3 protein: CASSLTTNGYTF
CDR3 DNA: TGTGCCAGCAGCCTTACTACAAATGGCTACACCTTC

J gene: TRBJ1-1
clone size: NA
V gene: TRBV11-2
D gene: TRBD1
CDR3 protein: CASRNRGPNTEAFF
CDR3 DNA: TGTGCCAGCAGGAACAGGGGGCCGAACACTGAAGCTTTCTTT

J gene: TRBJ1-6
clone size: NA
V gene: TRBV7-2
D gene: NA
CDR3 protein: CASRRQQTYGNSPLHF
CDR3 DNA: TGTGCCAGCAGGAGGCAGCAAACATATGGTAATTCACCCCTCCACTTT

J gene: TRBJ2-7
clone size: NA
V gene: TRBV4-1
D gene: NA
CDR3 protein: CASSLNSEQYF
CDR3 DNA: TGCGCCAGCAGCCTTAACAGCGAGCAGTACTTC

J gene: TRBJ2-7
clone size: once
V gene: TRBV3-1/TRBV3-2
D gene: TRBD2
CDR3 protein: CASSQGGGREQYF
CDR3 DNA: TGTGCCAGCAGCCAAGGCGGGGGGAGGGAGCAGTACTTC

J gene: TRBJ1-2
clone size: once
V gene: TRBV6-5
D gene: NA
CDR3 protein: CASSYSLAAEGGYTF
CDR3 DNA: TGTGCCAGCAGTTACTCATTGGCGGCGGAGGGGGGCTACACCTTC

J gene: TRBJ1-1
clone size: NA
V gene: TRBV9
D gene: NA
CDR3 protein: CASSATGMNTEAFF
CDR3 DNA: TGTGCCAGCAGCGCGACGGGGATGAACACTGAAGCTTTCTTT

J gene: TRBJ2-1
clone size: few
V gene: TRBV6-5
D gene: TRBD2
CDR3 protein: CASSLGGASYNEQFF
CDR3 DNA: TGTGCCAGCAGCCTGGGAGGGGCCTCCTACAATGAGCAGTTCTTC

J gene: TRBJ2-3
clone size: NA
V gene: TRBV6-5
D gene: TRBD2
CDR3 protein: CASQTRGGSDTQYF
CDR3 DNA: TGTGCCAGCCAGACGCGGGGGGGCTCAGATACGCAGTATTTT

J gene: TRBJ2-7
clone size: NA
V gene: TRBV7-8
D gene: NA
CDR3 protein: CASSLGQALEQYF
CDR3 DNA: TGTGCCAGCAGCTTAGGACAGGCCCTCGAGCAGTACTTC

J gene: TRBJ2-6
clone size: NA
V gene: TRBV7-8
D gene: NA
CDR3 protein: CASRPGVSGANVLTF
CDR3 DNA: TGTGCCAGCAGGCCAGGGGTCTCTGGGGCCAACGTCCTGACTTTC

J gene: TRBJ1-5
clone size: NA
V gene: TRBV2
D gene: NA
CDR3 protein: CASSEASQGPQHF
CDR3 DNA: TGTGCCAGCAGTGAAGCGTCACAGGGGCCCCAGCATTTT

J gene: TRBJ1-4
clone size: NA
V gene: TRBV7-9
D gene: TRBD1
CDR3 protein: CASTPGQSNEKLFF
CDR3 DNA: TGTGCCAGCACCCCGGGACAGAGTAATGAAAAACTGTTTTTT

J gene: TRBJ1-2
clone size: NA
V gene: TRBV19
D gene: NA
CDR3 protein: CASSPGGIYGYTF
CDR3 DNA: TGTGCCAGTAGTCCGGGAGGCATCTATGGCTACACCTTC

J gene: TRBJ1-1
clone size: NA
V gene: TRBV28
D gene: NA
CDR3 protein: CASRGGGRDTEAFF
CDR3 DNA: TGTGCCAGCAGGGGCGGGGGTCGGGACACTGAAGCTTTCTTT

J gene: TRBJ1-1
clone size: NA
V gene: TRBV9
D gene: NA
CDR3 protein: CASSTVGFGGGEAFF
CDR3 DNA: TGTGCCAGCAGCACAGTTGGGTTCGGGGGAGGTGAAGCTTTCTTT

J gene: TRBJ1-2
clone size: NA
V gene: TRBV16
D gene: NA
CDR3 protein: CASSQSGAVYGYTF
CDR3 DNA: TGTGCCAGCAGCCAATCTGGGGCGGTGTATGGCTACACCTTC

J gene: TRBJ2-2
clone size: NA
V gene: TRBV4-1
D gene: TRBD1
CDR3 protein: CASSEQGTATGELFF
CDR3 DNA: TGCGCCAGCAGCGAACAGGGGACAGCCACGGGGGAGCTGTTTTTT

J gene: TRBJ1-5
clone size: NA
V gene: TRBV6-5
D gene: NA
CDR3 protein: CASRTLGSNQPQHF
CDR3 DNA: TGTGCCAGCAGGACTTTAGGAAGCAATCAGCCCCAGCATTTT

J gene: TRBJ2-3
clone size: NA
V gene: TRBV15
D gene: NA
CDR3 protein: CATSIERLHTQYF
CDR3 DNA: TGTGCCACCAGCATCGAAAGACTACATACGCAGTATTTT

J gene: TRBJ2-1
clone size: once
V gene: TRBV5-1
D gene: TRBD2
CDR3 protein: CASSPGLAGGPRVEEQFF
CDR3 DNA: TGCGCCAGCAGCCCGGGACTAGCGGGGGGCCCCCGGGTTGAGGAGCAGTTCTTC

J gene: TRBJ2-7
clone size: NA
V gene: TRBV13
D gene: NA
CDR3 protein: CASSSAGQGHYEQYF
CDR3 DNA: TGTGCCAGCAGCTCCGCGGGGCAGGGCCACTACGAGCAGTACTTC

J gene: TRBJ1-4
clone size: once
V gene: TRBV4-3
D gene: NA
CDR3 protein: CASSQVIGIEKLFF
CDR3 DNA: TGCGCCAGCAGCCAAGTCATCGGGATTGAAAAACTGTTTTTT

J gene: TRBJ1-1
clone size: NA
V gene: TRBV27
D gene: NA
CDR3 protein: CASSPSRGNTEAFF
CDR3 DNA: TGTGCCAGCAGTCCGTCGCGGGGGAACACTGAAGCTTTCTTT

J gene: TRBJ1-2
clone size: NA
V gene: TRBV12-3/TRBV12-4
D gene: NA
CDR3 protein: CASSAGSNYGYTF
CDR3 DNA: TGTGCCAGCAGTGCCGGGAGTAACTATGGCTACACCTTC

J gene: TRBJ1-2
clone size: NA
V gene: TRBV4-2
D gene: TRBD1
CDR3 protein: CASSSQTGQGKYGYTF
CDR3 DNA: TGTGCCAGCAGTTCCCAAACGGGACAGGGGAAGTATGGCTACACCTTC

J gene: TRBJ1-1
clone size: few
V gene: TRBV2
D gene: NA
CDR3 protein: CASSRERAEAFF
CDR3 DNA: TGTGCCAGCTCCAGGGAGCGGGCTGAAGCTTTCTTT

J gene: TRBJ1-1
clone size: NA
V gene: TRBV4-2
D gene: NA
CDR3 protein: CASSPSPGSEAFF
CDR3 DNA: TGTGCCAGCAGCCCTAGCCCCGGGTCTGAAGCTTTCTTT

J gene: TRBJ2-3
clone size: NA
V gene: TRBV7-2
D gene: TRBD2
CDR3 protein: CASSKTSGYTDTQYF
CDR3 DNA: TGTGCCAGCAGCAAGACTAGCGGGTACACAGATACGCAGTATTTT